The clone carrying this TCR beta chain was seen only a few times. Its antigen is unknown. This entry comes from a study of blood T cells in healthy people across ages. For the second PCR, which ran for roughly 6 to 11 cycles, a sample-barcoded 5' primer and a J-beta primer mix were used. MiXCR, run by TCRdb on the 5' RACE reads, gives a single entry per CDR3 protein. The sample yields 540,000 or so distinct CDR3 sequences, 27% seen once. Trimming removed 5 bases from V and 5 bases from J; junction bases left unmatched: 5. The CDR3 length is 14 residues. Germline V gene data show CDR1 as LGHNA and CDR2 as YSLEER. Study results and caveats: Shifts in expanded clonotypes may have been confounded by donor CMV status, which was unknown. Using unsorted PBMCs precluded a conclusive naive versus antigen-experienced comparison.

Input material: blood. J is TRBJ1-4 and V is TRBV4-3, with TRBD1 matching over 7 bases. This TCR derives from a woman in her 70s in good health. In DNA form, the CDR3 reads TGCGCCAGCAGCTCGGACAGGATGAATGAAAAACTGTTTTTT. This translates into CASSSDRMNEKLFF.